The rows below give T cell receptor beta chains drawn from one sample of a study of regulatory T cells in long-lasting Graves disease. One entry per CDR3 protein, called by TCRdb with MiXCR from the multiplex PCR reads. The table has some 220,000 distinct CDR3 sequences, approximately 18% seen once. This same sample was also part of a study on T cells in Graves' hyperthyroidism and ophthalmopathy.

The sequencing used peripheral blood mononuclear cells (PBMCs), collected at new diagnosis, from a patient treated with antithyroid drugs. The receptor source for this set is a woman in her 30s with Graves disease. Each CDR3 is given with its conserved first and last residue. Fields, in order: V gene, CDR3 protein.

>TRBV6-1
CASNLAGGLGEQFF
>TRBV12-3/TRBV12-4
CASSPPRLAGGRSYEQYF
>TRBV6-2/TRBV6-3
CASSEAIAGGRKF
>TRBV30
CAWSRSEPPVVYGYTF
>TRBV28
CASTWKTENTEAFF
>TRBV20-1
CSARGTIAKNIQYF
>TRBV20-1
CSASNGLAGEAQETQYF
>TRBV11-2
CASSLGRLAGGELFF
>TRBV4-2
CASTPAGYNEQFF
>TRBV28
CASGKRTGHSNQPQHF
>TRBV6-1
CASSEPGGLEKLFF
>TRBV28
CASTPRGQGTDTQYF
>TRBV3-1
CASSQDLRGAGNTDTQYF
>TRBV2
CASRAVANYGYTF
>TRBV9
CASSKQFAGGEQYF
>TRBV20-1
CSASRSGGGAETQYF
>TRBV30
CAWSVDRGTDTQYF
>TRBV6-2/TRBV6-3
CASSDPRKGASYEQYF
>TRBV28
CASTPLGAGATEAFF
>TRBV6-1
CASETGANTGELFF
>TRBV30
CAWRRGGDQPQHF
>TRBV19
CASSISPSLNTEAFF
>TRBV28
CASSPTTGPGYEQYF
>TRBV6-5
CASSLSYPCEQYF
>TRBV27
CASSPREPYGDEQYF
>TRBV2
CASSGATYYGYTF
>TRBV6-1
CASSQGTVGRYSNQPQHF
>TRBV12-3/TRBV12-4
CASTPTGTKFPDTQYF
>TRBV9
CASSPRGGNEKLFF
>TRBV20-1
CSAQVGGRAKHGYTF
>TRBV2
CASTDWSNYGYTF
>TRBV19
CASSIQGASDSPLHF
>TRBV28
CASSLGRWGDPNIQYF
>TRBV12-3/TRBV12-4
CASSPTRTGRAYGYTF
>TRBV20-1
CSATRGAKVIETQYF
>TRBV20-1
CSARDAAGGPDGELFF
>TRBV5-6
CASSFLGDSNQPQHF
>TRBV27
CASSPYSNTEAFF
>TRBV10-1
CARRDRGDSGANVLTF
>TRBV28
CASSTGERGYTF
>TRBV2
CASSRDTFNNQPQHF
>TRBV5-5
CASSSTGNPILNTEAFF
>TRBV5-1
CASSPSGQGFTEAFF
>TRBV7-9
CASSTNLLPSADTQYF
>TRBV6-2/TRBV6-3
CASRIPSGGETQYF
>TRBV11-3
CASSPSGGSPYEQYF
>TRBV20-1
CSAAPSGRTLQETQYF
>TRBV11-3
CASQSGSGTGELFF
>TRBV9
CASSVQASRGTGELFF
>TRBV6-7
CASSYSPRLAGVTGELFF
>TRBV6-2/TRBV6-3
CASSGWGGPINTEAFF
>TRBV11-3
CASSLGRGFSYEQYF
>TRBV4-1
CASSQTGEQYF
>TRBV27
CASSLYASGSRDEQFF
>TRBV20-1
CSARAGSLGWARETQYF
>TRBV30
CAWSSGSYEQYF
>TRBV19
CASSIGGWGQVPDTQYF
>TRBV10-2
CASSEDNRGEAFF
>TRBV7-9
CASSVAAGDIQETQYF
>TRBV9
CASSSTGSTEAFF